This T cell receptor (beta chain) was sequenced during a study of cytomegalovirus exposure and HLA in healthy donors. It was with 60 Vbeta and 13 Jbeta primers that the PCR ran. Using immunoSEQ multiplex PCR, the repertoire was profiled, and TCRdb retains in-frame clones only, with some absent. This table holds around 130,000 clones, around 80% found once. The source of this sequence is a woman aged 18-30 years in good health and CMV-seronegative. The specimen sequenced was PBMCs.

The CDR3 spells CASSYDSQRAKNIQYF. DNA for the CDR3: TGTGCCAGCAGTTACGACAGTCAACGAGCCAAAAACATTCAGTACTTC. The gene calls are TRBV6-5 and TRBJ2-4; TRBD1 is a possible D gene (5 bases). The length of the CDR3 is 16 residues. The V gene's germline CDR1 is MNHEY and CDR2 SVGAGI. The V end was cut by 2 bases, the J end by 0 bases, with 11 bases between.